This TCR beta chain comes out of a study of early T cells in non-severe SARS-CoV-2 infection (TCRdb year 2021). A note on the overall study: Bulk RNA from unsorted whole blood was used for TCR sequencing, so alpha and beta chains could not be paired. Overall study outcomes, separate from this receptor: Matching against VDJdb was skewed toward anti-spike CD8 responses, likely underestimated virus-specific expansions, and missed private and CD4 specificities.

With regard to this clonotype: No antigen is known for it. Base qualities are missing; no much larger clone stands one base away.

The CDR3 starts with the cysteine, ends with the phenylalanine, and has 16 residues. Here the CDR3 DNA is all that survives: 48 bases in frame from base 1. V is pared back by 3 bases and J by 6 bases, with 19 bases lying between the germline termini. The germline V gene encodes CDR1 LGHDT and CDR2 YNNKEL (reference sequence). Receptors were amplified or captured by 5' RACE. Instrument used: NextSeq 500. To correct for sequencing error and PCR bias, the TCR library protocol tagged individual cDNA molecules with unique molecular identifiers. Sequencing covered both TCR alpha and beta chains, and within each sample the abundances of alpha and beta sequences were tightly co-correlated. Per the source publication's procedure: Decombinator V4 was used to annotate TCR sequences for V gene, J gene and CDR3. TCRs were defined as expanded if a significant change between any two time points was detected under a Poisson model with p below 0.0001. Abundances of TCRs were expressed as counts per million after normalisation to the total number of TCRs sequenced in each sample. MAIT TCRs were defined by TRAV1-2 paired with TRAJ12, TRAJ20 or TRAJ33, and iNKT TCRs by TRAV10 paired with TRAJ18. VDJdb, accessed 1 November 2021, was searched for CMV, EBV and SARS-CoV-2 annotated TCRs, excluding TCRs annotated for multiple antigens. The raw public data were reprocessed by TCRdb itself: fastp quality trimming at Q25, MiXCR clonotype calling, in-frame beta chains only. Rows are combined by CDR3 protein, so each entry shows the most common genes and DNA. The V and J calls were determined by TCRdb, not by the authors. The sample includes about 83,000 distinct CDR3 sequences, with over 9.5% observed a single time. 8% to 10% of the sample lies in the top ten.

This was a case-control study nested in a cohort of healthcare workers in London, UK, who had nasopharyngeal swab PCR tests and blood samples taken every week. Between 23 and 31 March 2020, the week of the UK lockdown, healthcare workers were enrolled and then followed up weekly for as long as 16 weeks. This TCR was sampled from an adult who was a healthcare worker with PCR-confirmed SARS-CoV-2 infection or an uninfected control (not recorded which). The chain is encoded by TRBV3-1 joined to TRBJ2-3; no D gene can be assigned with confidence. The sample in question was whole blood, obtained at baseline. The CDR3 reads CASSHPRAAGVDTQYF. The nucleotides are TGTGCCAGCAGCCACCCCCGGGCCGCCGGCGTGGATACGCAGTATTTT.